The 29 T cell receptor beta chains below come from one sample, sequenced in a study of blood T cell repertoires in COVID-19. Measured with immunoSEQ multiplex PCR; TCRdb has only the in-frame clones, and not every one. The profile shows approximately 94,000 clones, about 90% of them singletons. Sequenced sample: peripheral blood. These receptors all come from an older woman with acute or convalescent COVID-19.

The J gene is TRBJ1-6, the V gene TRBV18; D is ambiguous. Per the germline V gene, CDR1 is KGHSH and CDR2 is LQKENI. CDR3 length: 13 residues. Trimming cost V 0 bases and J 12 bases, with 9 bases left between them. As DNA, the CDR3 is TGTGCCAGCTCACCACCTTCCAGCGGACCCCTCCACTTT. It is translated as CASSPPSSGPLHF. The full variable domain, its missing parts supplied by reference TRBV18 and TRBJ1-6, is NAGVMQNPRHLVRRRGQEARLRCSPMKGHSHVYWYRQLPEEGLKFMVYLQKENIIDESGMPKERFSAEFPKEGPSILRIQQVVRGDSAAYFCASSPPSSGPLHFGNGTRLTVT.

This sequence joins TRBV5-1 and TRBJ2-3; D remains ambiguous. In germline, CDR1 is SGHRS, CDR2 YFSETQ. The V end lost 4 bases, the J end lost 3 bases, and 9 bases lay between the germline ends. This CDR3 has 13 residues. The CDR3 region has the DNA TGCGCCAGCAGCGGAGCGAGTACAGATACGCAGTATTTT. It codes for CASSGASTDTQYF.

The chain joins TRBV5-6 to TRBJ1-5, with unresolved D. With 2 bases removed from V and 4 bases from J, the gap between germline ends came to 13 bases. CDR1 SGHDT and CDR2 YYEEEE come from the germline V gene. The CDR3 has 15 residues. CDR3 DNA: TGTGCCAGCAGCTTTTCCGCCCAGTTAAATCAGCCCCAGCATTTT. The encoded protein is CASSFSAQLNQPQHF.

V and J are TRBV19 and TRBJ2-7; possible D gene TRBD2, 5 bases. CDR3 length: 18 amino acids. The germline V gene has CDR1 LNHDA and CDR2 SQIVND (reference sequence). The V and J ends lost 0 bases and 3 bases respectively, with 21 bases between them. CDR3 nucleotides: TGTGCCAGTAGTATAGATGCTAGCTCCATCAATATCGTCTACGAGCAGTACTTC. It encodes CASSIDASSINIVYEQYF.

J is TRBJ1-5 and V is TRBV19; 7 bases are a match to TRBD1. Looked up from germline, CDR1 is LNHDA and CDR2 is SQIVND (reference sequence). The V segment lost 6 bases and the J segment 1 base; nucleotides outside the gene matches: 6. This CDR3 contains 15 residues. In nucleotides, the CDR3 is TGTGCCAGTAGCTTTACGACAGGGAGCAATCAGCCCCAGCATTTT. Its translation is CASSFTTGSNQPQHF.

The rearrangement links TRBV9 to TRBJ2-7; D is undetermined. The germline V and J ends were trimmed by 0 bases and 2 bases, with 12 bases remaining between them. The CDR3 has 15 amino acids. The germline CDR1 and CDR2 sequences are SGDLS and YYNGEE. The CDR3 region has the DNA TGTGCCAGCAGCGTAGGCAGCGCCAGTACCTACGAGCAGTACTTC. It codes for CASSVGSASTYEQYF.

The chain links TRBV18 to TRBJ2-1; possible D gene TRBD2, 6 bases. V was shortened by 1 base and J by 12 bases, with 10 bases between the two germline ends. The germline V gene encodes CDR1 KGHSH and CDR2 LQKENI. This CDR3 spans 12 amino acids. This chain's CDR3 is CASSPRGEVQFF. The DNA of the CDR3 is TGTGCCAGCTCACCACGCGGGGAAGTGCAGTTCTTC. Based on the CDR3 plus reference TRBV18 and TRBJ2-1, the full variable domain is NAGVMQNPRHLVRRRGQEARLRCSPMKGHSHVYWYRQLPEEGLKFMVYLQKENIIDESGMPKERFSAEFPKEGPSILRIQQVVRGDSAAYFCASSPRGEVQFFGPGTRLTVL.

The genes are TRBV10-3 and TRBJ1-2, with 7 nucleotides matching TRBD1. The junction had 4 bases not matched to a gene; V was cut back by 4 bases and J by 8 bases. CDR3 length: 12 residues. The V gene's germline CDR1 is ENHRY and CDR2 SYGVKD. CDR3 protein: CAISGTGWGYTF. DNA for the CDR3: TGTGCCATCAGTGGGACAGGCTGGGGCTACACCTTC.

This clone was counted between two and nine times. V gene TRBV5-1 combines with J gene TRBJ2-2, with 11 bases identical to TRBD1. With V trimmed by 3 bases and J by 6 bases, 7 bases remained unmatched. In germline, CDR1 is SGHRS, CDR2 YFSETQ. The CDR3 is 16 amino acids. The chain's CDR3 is CASSSSGTGGSGELFF. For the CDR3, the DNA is TGCGCCAGCAGCTCTTCCGGGACAGGGGGATCCGGGGAGCTGTTTTTT.

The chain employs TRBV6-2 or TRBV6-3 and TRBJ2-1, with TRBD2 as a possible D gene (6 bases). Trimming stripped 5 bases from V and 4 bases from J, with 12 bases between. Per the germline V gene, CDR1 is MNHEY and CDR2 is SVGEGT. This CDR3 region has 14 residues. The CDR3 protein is CASSKRGRYNEQFF. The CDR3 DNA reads TGTGCCAGCAGTAAACGGGGGAGATACAATGAGCAGTTCTTC.

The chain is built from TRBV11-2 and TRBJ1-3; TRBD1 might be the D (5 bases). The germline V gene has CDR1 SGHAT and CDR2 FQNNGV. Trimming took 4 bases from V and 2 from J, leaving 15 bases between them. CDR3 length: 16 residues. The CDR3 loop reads CASSYGGRETGNTIYF. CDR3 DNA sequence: TGTGCCAGCAGCTACGGGGGACGGGAAACTGGAAACACCATATATTTT.

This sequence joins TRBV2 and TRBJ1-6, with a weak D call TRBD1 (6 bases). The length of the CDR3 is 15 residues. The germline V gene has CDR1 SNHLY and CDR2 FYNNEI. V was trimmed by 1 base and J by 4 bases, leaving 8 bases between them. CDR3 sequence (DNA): TGTGCCAGCAGTGAAGACAGGGCTTATAATTCACCCCTCCACTTT. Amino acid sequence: CASSEDRAYNSPLHF.

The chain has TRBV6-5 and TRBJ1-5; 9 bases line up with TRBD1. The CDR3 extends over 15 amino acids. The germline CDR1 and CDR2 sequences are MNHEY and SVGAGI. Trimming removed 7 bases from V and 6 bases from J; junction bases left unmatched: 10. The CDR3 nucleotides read TGTGCCAGCACCAAAGACAGGGGGAATAGTCAGCCCCAGCATTTT. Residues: CASTKDRGNSQPQHF.

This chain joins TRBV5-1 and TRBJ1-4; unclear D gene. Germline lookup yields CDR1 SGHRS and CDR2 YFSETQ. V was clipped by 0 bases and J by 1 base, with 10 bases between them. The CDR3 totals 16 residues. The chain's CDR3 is CASSLDPIGTNEKLFF. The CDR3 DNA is TGCGCCAGCAGCTTGGACCCGATCGGAACTAATGAAAAACTGTTTTTT.

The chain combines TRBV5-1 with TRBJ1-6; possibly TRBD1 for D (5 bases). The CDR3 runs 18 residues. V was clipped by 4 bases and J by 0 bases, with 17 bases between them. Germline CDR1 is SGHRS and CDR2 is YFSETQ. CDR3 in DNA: TGCGCCAGCAGCCTGGGGGTCCAGGGATTCTCCTATAATTCACCCCTCCACTTT. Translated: CASSLGVQGFSYNSPLHF.

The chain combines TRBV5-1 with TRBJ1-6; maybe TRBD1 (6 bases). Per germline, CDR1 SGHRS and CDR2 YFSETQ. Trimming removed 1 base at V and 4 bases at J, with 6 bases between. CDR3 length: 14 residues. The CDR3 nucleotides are TGCGCCAGCAGCTTGACAGGGTATAATTCACCCCTCCACTTT. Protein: CASSLTGYNSPLHF.

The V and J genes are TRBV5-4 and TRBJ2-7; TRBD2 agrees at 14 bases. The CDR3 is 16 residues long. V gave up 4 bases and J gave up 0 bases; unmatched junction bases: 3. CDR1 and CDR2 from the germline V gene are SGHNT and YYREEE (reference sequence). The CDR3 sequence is CASSGTSGGSSYEQYF. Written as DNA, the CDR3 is TGTGCCAGCAGCGGGACTAGCGGGGGCAGCTCCTACGAGCAGTACTTC.

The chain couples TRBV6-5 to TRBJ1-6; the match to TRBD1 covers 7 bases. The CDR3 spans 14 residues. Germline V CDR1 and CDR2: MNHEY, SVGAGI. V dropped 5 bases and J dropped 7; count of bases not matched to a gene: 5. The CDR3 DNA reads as TGTGCCAGCAGTCCGGACAGGAGGAATTCACCCCTCCACTTT. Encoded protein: CASSPDRRNSPLHF.

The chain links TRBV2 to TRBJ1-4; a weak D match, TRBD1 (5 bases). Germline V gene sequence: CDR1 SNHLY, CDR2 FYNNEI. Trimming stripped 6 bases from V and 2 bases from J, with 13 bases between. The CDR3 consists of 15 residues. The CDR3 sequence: CASSRVGLTNEKLFF. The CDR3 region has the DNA TGTGCCAGCAGCAGGGTTGGTCTGACTAATGAAAAACTGTTTTTT.

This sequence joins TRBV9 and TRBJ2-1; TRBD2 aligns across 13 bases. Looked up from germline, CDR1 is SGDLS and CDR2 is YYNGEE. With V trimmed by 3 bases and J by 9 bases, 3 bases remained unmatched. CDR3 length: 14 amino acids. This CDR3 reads CASSGTSGSSEQFF. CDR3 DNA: TGTGCCAGCAGCGGGACTAGCGGGAGCAGTGAGCAGTTCTTC.

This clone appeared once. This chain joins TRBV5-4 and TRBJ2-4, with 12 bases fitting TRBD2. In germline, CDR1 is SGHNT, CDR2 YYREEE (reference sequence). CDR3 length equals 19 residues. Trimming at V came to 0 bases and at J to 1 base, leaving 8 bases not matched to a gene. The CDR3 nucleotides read TGTGCCAGCAGCTTGGGGGGACTAGCGGGTGGGTTTGCCAAAAACATTCAGTACTTC. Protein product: CASSLGGLAGGFAKNIQYF.

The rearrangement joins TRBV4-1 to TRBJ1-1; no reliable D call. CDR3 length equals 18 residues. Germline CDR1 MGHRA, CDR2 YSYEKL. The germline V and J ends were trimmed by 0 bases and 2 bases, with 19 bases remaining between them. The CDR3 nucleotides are TGCGCCAGCAGCCAAGATCCCCGATCCGGGTCAGAAAACACTGAAGCTTTCTTT. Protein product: CASSQDPRSGSENTEAFF.

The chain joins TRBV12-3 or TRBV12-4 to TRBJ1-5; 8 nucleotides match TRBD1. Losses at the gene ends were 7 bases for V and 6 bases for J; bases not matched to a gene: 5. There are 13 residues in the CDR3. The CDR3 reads CASTTDRGQPQHF. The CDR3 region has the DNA TGTGCCAGCACCACCGACAGGGGTCAGCCCCAGCATTTT.

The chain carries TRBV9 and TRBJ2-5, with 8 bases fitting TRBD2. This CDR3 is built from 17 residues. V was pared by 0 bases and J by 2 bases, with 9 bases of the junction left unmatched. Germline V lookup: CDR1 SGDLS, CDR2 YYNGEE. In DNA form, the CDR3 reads TGTGCCAGCAGCGTAGCTGTGGCGGGAGGAGCGCAAGAGACCCAGTACTTC. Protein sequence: CASSVAVAGGAQETQYF.

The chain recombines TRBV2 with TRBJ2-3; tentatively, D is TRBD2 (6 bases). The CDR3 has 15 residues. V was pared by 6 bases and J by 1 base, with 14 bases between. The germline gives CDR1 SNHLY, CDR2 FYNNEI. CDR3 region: CASRYGTPRTDTQYF. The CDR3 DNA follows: TGTGCCAGCAGATACGGGACTCCCCGCACAGATACGCAGTATTTT.

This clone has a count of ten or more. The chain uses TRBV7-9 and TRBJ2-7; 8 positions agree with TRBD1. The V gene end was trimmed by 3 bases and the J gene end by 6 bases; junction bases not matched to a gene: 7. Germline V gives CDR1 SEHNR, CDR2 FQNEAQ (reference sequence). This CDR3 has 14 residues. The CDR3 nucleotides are TGTGCCAGCAGCTTTGGCAGGGGGCAGGGCGAGCAGTACTTC. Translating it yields CASSFGRGQGEQYF.

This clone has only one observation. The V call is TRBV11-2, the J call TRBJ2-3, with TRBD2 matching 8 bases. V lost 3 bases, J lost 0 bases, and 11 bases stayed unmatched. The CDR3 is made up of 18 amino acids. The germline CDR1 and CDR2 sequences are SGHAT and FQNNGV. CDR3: CASSFYPAGEGSTDTQYF. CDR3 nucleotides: TGTGCCAGCAGCTTTTACCCAGCGGGGGAAGGTAGCACAGATACGCAGTATTTT. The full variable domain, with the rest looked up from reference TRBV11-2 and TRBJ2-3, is EAGVAQSPRYKIIEKRQSVAFWCNPISGHATLYWYQQILGQGPKLLIQFQNNGVVDDSQLPKDRFSAERLKGVDSTLKIQPAKLEDSAVYLCASSFYPAGEGSTDTQYFGPGTRLTVL.

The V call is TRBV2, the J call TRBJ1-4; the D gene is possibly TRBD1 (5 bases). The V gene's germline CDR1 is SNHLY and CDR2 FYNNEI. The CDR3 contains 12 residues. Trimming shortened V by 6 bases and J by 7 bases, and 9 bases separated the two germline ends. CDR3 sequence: CASRSDSEKLFF. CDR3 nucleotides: TGTGCCAGCAGGTCAGACAGTGAAAAACTGTTTTTT.

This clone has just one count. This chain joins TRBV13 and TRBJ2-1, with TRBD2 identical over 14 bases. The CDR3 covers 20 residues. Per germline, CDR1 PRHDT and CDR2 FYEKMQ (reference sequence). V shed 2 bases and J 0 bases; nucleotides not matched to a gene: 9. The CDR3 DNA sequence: TGTGCCAGCAGCTTAATCGGACTAGCGGGAGGTATGGGCTCCTACAATGAGCAGTTCTTC. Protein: CASSLIGLAGGMGSYNEQFF. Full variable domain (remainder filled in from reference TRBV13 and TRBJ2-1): AAGVIQSPRHLIKEKRETATLKCYPIPRHDTVYWYQQGPGQDPQFLISFYEKMQSDKGSIPDRFSAQQFSDYHSELNMSSLELGDSALYFCASSLIGLAGGMGSYNEQFFGPGTRLTVL.